The next 25 T cell receptor beta chains were all read from a single sample in a study of T cells in narcolepsy. Data came from immunoSEQ multiplex PCR; TCRdb stores just in-frame clones and leaves some out. Of 30,000 to 45,000 clones in the sample, around 85% were seen once. Sequenced: CD45RA- memory CD4+ T cells from PBMCs. The receptors come from a human donor with narcolepsy.

V usage is TRBV27 and J usage is TRBJ1-5; 12 bases map to TRBD1. The CDR3 has 15 amino acids. Germline V gene data show CDR1 as MNHEY and CDR2 as SMNVEV (reference sequence). After removal of 6 bases from V and 7 bases from J, the junction contained 7 bases not matched to a gene. CDR3 nucleotides: TGTGCCAGCAGGACCGGGACAGGGGGCGACCAGCCCCAGCATTTT. Protein product: CASRTGTGGDQPQHF.

The V gene is TRBV11-2, the J gene TRBJ2-3; 11 positions match TRBD1. J was trimmed by 0 bases and V by 5 bases; bases with no gene match: 10. Germline V gene sequence: CDR1 SGHAT, CDR2 FQNNGV. CDR3 size: 18 residues. CDR3 sequence reads: CASSPGTGGRTSTDTQYF. In DNA, the CDR3 is TGTGCCAGCAGCCCAGGGACAGGGGGGCGGACAAGCACAGATACGCAGTATTTT.

DNA for the CDR3: TGTGCCACCAGCAAAGGGAGAGTGTACGAGCAGTACTTC. Translated: CATSKGRVYEQYF. The rearrangement uses TRBV15 and TRBJ2-7; possibly TRBD2 for D (5 bases). From germline, CDR1 is LNHNV and CDR2 YYDKDF (reference sequence). V lost 4 bases, J lost 4 bases, and 11 bases lay in between. The CDR3 loop spans 13 amino acids.

The rearrangement joins TRBV5-1 to TRBJ2-1; tentatively, D is TRBD2 (6 bases). The V and J ends lost 2 bases and 3 bases respectively, with 12 bases between them. The CDR3 has 15 amino acids. Per germline, CDR1 SGHRS and CDR2 YFSETQ. The CDR3, as DNA: TGCGCCAGCAGCTTTTCTGGGGGAGGCTACAATGAGCAGTTCTTC. This translates into CASSFSGGGYNEQFF.

J is TRBJ1-6 and V is TRBV7-2; no firm D call. The CDR3 totals 14 residues. Trimming cost V 5 bases and J 7 bases, with 12 bases left between them. Germline CDR1 is SGHTA and CDR2 is FQGNSA. Written as DNA, the CDR3 is TGTGCCAGCAGCCGAGACGGATCGAATTCACCCCTCCACTTT. Protein sequence: CASSRDGSNSPLHF.

The chain joins TRBV2 to TRBJ1-1, with D unresolved. The V and J ends lost 3 bases and 2 bases respectively, with 13 bases between them. The germline CDR1 and CDR2 sequences are SNHLY and FYNNEI. The CDR3 totals 15 residues. The CDR3 here is CASSENGLANTEAFF. The CDR3 DNA reads as TGTGCCAGCAGTGAGAATGGGTTGGCTAACACTGAAGCTTTCTTT.

The chain joins TRBV18 to TRBJ1-4; D unclear. CDR3 size: 15 residues. The germline gives CDR1 KGHSH, CDR2 LQKENI. The V gene lost 0 bases and the J gene lost 7 bases, with 12 bases spanning the gap. CDR3 sequence reads: CASSPPSVLGEKLFF. Written as DNA, the CDR3 is TGTGCCAGCTCACCACCGAGTGTGCTGGGTGAAAAACTGTTTTTT.

This sequence joins TRBV5-8 and TRBJ1-2; D possibly corresponds to TRBD1 (6 bases). The CDR3 runs to 14 residues. Germline CDR1 and CDR2: SGHTS and YDEGEE. V was cut by 5 bases and J by 5 bases, with 16 bases left in between. CDR3 amino acids: CASSLDRNSYGYTF. The CDR3 DNA is TGTGCCAGCAGTCTTGACAGGAACTCATATGGCTACACCTTC.

This clone has just a few counts. The rearrangement uses TRBV16 and TRBJ2-2, with TRBD1 matching over 7 bases. Germline CDR1 KGHSY, CDR2 FQNENV. The CDR3 is 17 amino acids. V trimming: 0 bases; J trimming: 2 bases; junction bases outside the gene matches: 6. CDR3 coding DNA: TGTGCCAGCAGCCAATCAAGTGACAGGGTCAACACCGGGGAGCTGTTTTTT. It translates to CASSQSSDRVNTGELFF.

The rearrangement joins TRBV18 to TRBJ1-6, with 7 positions matching TRBD1. Germline V gives CDR1 KGHSH, CDR2 LQKENI. Losses at the gene ends were 3 bases for V and 10 bases for J; bases not matched to a gene: 15. CDR3 length equals 17 residues. In DNA, the CDR3 is TGTGCCAGCTCACCCTTAACTTCCGACAGGGTCGGGTCACCCCTCCACTTT. Translation gives CASSPLTSDRVGSPLHF.

The chain recombines TRBV21-1 with TRBJ1-1. TRBV21-1 is assigned pseudogene status. This CDR3 is built from 12 residues. CDR3 in amino acids: CASSRRVAEAFF. CDR3 coding DNA: TGTGCCAGCAGCAGGCGTGTCGCTGAAGCTTTCTTT.

V gene TRBV5-4 combines with J gene TRBJ1-2, with 12 bases lining up with TRBD1. Trimming at V came to 4 bases and at J to 6 bases, leaving 7 bases not matched to a gene. The CDR3 consists of 15 residues. CDR1 is SGHNT and CDR2 is YYREEE in the germline V gene (reference sequence). The CDR3 protein is CASSVPGQGANGYTF. The CDR3 nucleotides are TGTGCCAGCAGCGTGCCGGGACAGGGGGCAAATGGCTACACCTTC.

A remark on this clone: One junction end disagrees with the germline gene, perhaps due to a read error. This same CDR3 is encoded by further DNA sequences in the sample. V gene TRBV30 combines with J gene TRBJ2-3; 8 bases match TRBD2. This CDR3 has 14 residues. CDR1 GTSNPN and CDR2 SVGIG come from the germline V gene (reference sequence). The CDR3 sequence is CASRGLGGTDTQYF. The DNA for the CDR3 is TGTGCCTCGCGGGGACTAGGCGGCACAGATACGCAGTACTTT.

In the case of this clone: This same CDR3 is encoded by further DNA sequences in the sample. The rearrangement links TRBV5-4 to TRBJ1-5; D not resolved. Looked up from germline, CDR1 is SGHNT and CDR2 is YYREEE (reference sequence). The CDR3 has 13 residues. V was clipped by 4 bases and J by 5 bases, with 10 bases between them. The chain's CDR3 is CASSQAGDQPQHF. The CDR3 region has the DNA TGTGCCAGCAGCCAAGCCGGCGATCAGCCCCAGCATTTT.

This chain uses TRBV29-1 with TRBJ2-7; no clear D gene. V was shortened by 4 bases and J by 2 bases, with 9 bases between the two germline ends. CDR1 is SQVTM and CDR2 is ANQGSEA in the germline V gene. There are 12 residues in the CDR3. The CDR3 DNA reads TGCAGCGTTGTTGTCAGACCCTACGAGCAGTACTTC. Protein: CSVVVRPYEQYF.

Only one count was recorded for this clone. The rearrangement links TRBV19 to TRBJ2-5; D assignment may be TRBD1 or TRBD2 (5 bases each). V lost 5 bases and J 13 bases, leaving 17 bases between the germline ends. In germline, CDR1 is LNHDA, CDR2 SQIVND (reference sequence). The CDR3 covers 12 residues. The CDR3 nucleotides are TGTGCCAGTAGTGGCCCGGGGACCCGGAGGTACTTC. This encodes CASSGPGTRRYF. The full variable domain, completed using reference TRBV19 and TRBJ2-5, is DGGITQSPKYLFRKEGQNVTLSCEQNLNHDAMYWYRQDPGQGLRLIYYSQIVNDFQKGDIAEGYSVSREKKESFPLTVTSAQKNPTAFYLCASSGPGTRRYFGPGTRLLVL.

This chain connects TRBV11-2 to TRBJ2-5; tentatively, D is TRBD2 (6 bases). The DNA matches TRBJ2-7 better at its end, which makes the J call doubtful. The CDR3 is 15 amino acids. Germline loops: CDR1 SGHAT, CDR2 FQNNGV. CDR3 residues: CASSPNGGVAYEQYF. The CDR3 bases are TGTGCCAGCAGCCCCAATGGAGGGGTTGCCTACGAGCAGTACTTC.

This sequence joins TRBV9 and TRBJ1-2, with a possible D match to TRBD1 (5 bases). This CDR3 region has 13 residues. V lost 4 bases and J lost 8, with 15 bases in between. Germline lookup yields CDR1 SGDLS and CDR2 YYNGEE. The CDR3 region is CASSFQQDKGYTF. The CDR3 nucleotides read TGTGCCAGCAGCTTCCAACAGGATAAAGGCTACACCTTC.

The chain couples TRBV7-9 to TRBJ1-2, with D hard to call. Germline V gives CDR1 SEHNR, CDR2 FQNEAQ (reference sequence). This CDR3 comprises 15 residues. V lost 0 bases to trimming and J lost 0 bases, with 8 bases between them. CDR3 coding DNA: TGTGCCAGCAGCTTAGCGCAGGCAGCTAACTATGGCTACACCTTC. It codes for CASSLAQAANYGYTF.

This clone has a single count. V and J are TRBV25-1 and TRBJ2-4; 10 positions agree with TRBD1. Germline V CDR1 and CDR2: MGHDK, SYGVNS. The CDR3 covers 16 residues. Trimming at V came to 1 base and at J to 4 bases, leaving 4 bases not matched to a gene. CDR3 sequence reads: CASSELGTGDKNIQYF. The DNA of the CDR3 is TGTGCCAGCAGTGAATTAGGGACAGGGGATAAAAACATTCAGTACTTC.

The V gene is TRBV6-1, the J gene TRBJ1-5, with no clear D. V was cut by 7 bases and J by 2 bases, with 12 bases left in between. The CDR3 contains 14 residues. Germline-derived CDR1 and CDR2 are MNHNS and SASEGT. This CDR3 is CASIAAIRNQPQHF. The CDR3 region has the DNA TGTGCCAGCATTGCAGCTATTCGCAATCAGCCCCAGCATTTT.

This chain links TRBV5-4 with TRBJ1-1, with 9 bases aligning to TRBD1. V shed 4 bases, J shed 5 bases, and the junction held 9 bases outside the gene matches. Germline CDR1 is SGHNT and CDR2 is YYREEE (reference sequence). The CDR3 totals 15 residues. The CDR3 sequence: CASSLTGGVGTEAFF. The DNA for the CDR3 is TGTGCCAGCAGCCTCACAGGGGGCGTAGGGACTGAAGCTTTCTTT.

The chain uses TRBV6-5 and TRBJ1-1; D is perhaps TRBD1 (6 bases). Germline lookup yields CDR1 MNHEY and CDR2 SVGAGI. Between the trimmed V and J ends, which lost 6 bases and 3 bases, there was a span of 11 bases. The CDR3 extends over 13 amino acids. The CDR3 loop is CASRTRGYTEAFF. CDR3 DNA sequence: TGTGCCAGCAGGACCAGGGGTTACACTGAAGCTTTCTTT.

The rearrangement joins TRBV19 to TRBJ1-1, with a weak D call TRBD1 (5 bases). The CDR3 extends over 14 amino acids. Germline CDR1 LNHDA, CDR2 SQIVND (reference sequence). Trimming left V 5 bases short and J 4 bases short, with 14 bases between. The CDR3 nucleotides are TGTGCCAGTAGTCAGGGATTTCTTGGCACTGAAGCTTTCTTT. This codes for CASSQGFLGTEAFF.

This chain links TRBV28 with TRBJ1-2; TRBD1 is a possible D gene (5 bases). The germline V gene has CDR1 MDHEN and CDR2 SYDVKM. CDR3 length: 13 amino acids. The germline V and J ends were trimmed by 6 bases and 5 bases, with 13 bases remaining between them. CDR3 sequence: CASSNGTIYGYTF. CDR3 nucleotides: TGTGCCAGCAGCAACGGGACGATTTATGGCTACACCTTC.